This T cell receptor (beta chain) comes out of a study of identical twins. Study-wide findings and caveats: Potential partial confounding of zero-insertion analyses by invariant MAIT and iNKT cells was noted. Conclusions leaned on cross-sectional statistical analysis and did not track the same donors over time. Out-of-frame alpha sequences shared by twins were enriched for low generation probability.

This clonotype was observed many times. Its antigen remains unknown. Trimming removed 0 bases from V and 1 base from J, with 5 bases in between. The germline V gene encodes CDR1 SGHAT and CDR2 FQNNGV. This CDR3 contains 14 residues. Template switching (which added a universal primer site) was used, and cDNA carried unique molecular identifiers. TCRdb used MiXCR to reprocess the 5' RACE reads, holding one entry per CDR3 protein. This table holds 450,000 to 600,000 distinct CDR3 sequences, approximately 20% found once. The same data also contributed to another study, on yellow fever vaccine responses in identical twins.

Sequenced material: CD4+ T cells sorted from blood. The gene calls are TRBV11-2 and TRBJ2-3; the D gene is possibly TRBD2 (5 bases). This sequence originates from a woman between 18 and 30 years old in good health. CDR3 protein: CASSLDGGTDTQYF. The DNA of the CDR3 is TGTGCCAGCAGCTTAGACGGGGGCACAGATACGCAGTATTTT.